This passage covers 16 T cell receptor beta chains from one sample sequenced in a study of monozygotic twins with inflammatory bowel disease. After re-calling the 5' RACE reads, TCRdb lists one entry per CDR3 protein, DNA absent. The listing contains 300,000 to 400,000 distinct CDR3 sequences. The sample was blood. The receptors originated from a human donor with ulcerative colitis or Crohn's disease, or a healthy co-twin of an affected twin (not recorded which).

This chain joins TRBV20-1 and TRBJ1-3; TCRdb's D gene call, TRBD1, goes unchecked for lack of DNA. The CDR3 loop spans 16 amino acids. Germline lookup yields CDR1 DFQATT and CDR2 SNEGSKA (reference sequence). This CDR3 reads CSASEGAGVGGNTIYF.

The V and J genes are TRBV7-2 and TRBJ2-1; absent DNA, TCRdb's TRBD1 call cannot be checked. Germline-derived CDR1 and CDR2 are SGHTA and FQGNSA. This CDR3 is 15 amino acids long. CDR3 sequence: CASSLGTGAGNEQFF.

This chain uses TRBV7-6 with TRBJ1-1. CDR3 size: 13 residues. From germline, CDR1 is SGHVS and CDR2 FNYEAQ. The chain's CDR3 is CASRQSINTEAFF.

The rearrangement joins TRBV29-1 to TRBJ2-7. Germline V gene data show CDR1 as SQVTM and CDR2 as ANQGSEA. The CDR3 is 12 amino acids. This chain's CDR3 is CSVRHGPYEQYF.

The genes are TRBV20-1 and TRBJ2-7; TCRdb calls TRBD1, which cannot be checked without DNA. CDR3 length equals 14 residues. Germline CDR1 DFQATT, CDR2 SNEGSKA (reference sequence). The chain's CDR3 is CSASGGDPNHEQYF.

The chain is built from TRBV29-1 and TRBJ2-1; the D call from TCRdb, TRBD1, cannot be confirmed without DNA. The CDR3 length is 14 residues. Germline loops: CDR1 SQVTM, CDR2 ANQGSEA. This CDR3 reads CSVGPGSSYNEQFF.

The chain uses TRBV19 and TRBJ1-1; TCRdb designates TRBD1, a call that cannot be tested without DNA. The germline CDR1 and CDR2 sequences are LNHDA and SQIVND (reference sequence). CDR3 size: 13 residues. CDR3 in amino acids: CASSIWGATEAFF. Based on the CDR3 plus reference TRBV19 and TRBJ1-1, the full variable domain is DGGITQSPKYLFRKEGQNVTLSCEQNLNHDAMYWYRQDPGQGLRLIYYSQIVNDFQKGDIAEGYSVSREKKESFPLTVTSAQKNPTAFYLCASSIWGATEAFFGQGTRLTVV.

This chain links TRBV6-1 with TRBJ1-1; the TCRdb D gene call, TRBD1, has no DNA to confirm it. The CDR3 is made up of 16 amino acids. The germline CDR1 and CDR2 sequences are MNHNS and SASEGT. CDR3 sequence: CASSEASVGGTAEAFF.

The rearrangement joins TRBV20-1 to TRBJ2-5. This CDR3 is 11 amino acids long. Germline CDR1 is DFQATT and CDR2 is SNEGSKA (reference sequence). The CDR3 loop reads CSARDGETQYF.

The chain employs TRBV12-3 or TRBV12-4 and TRBJ2-5; TCRdb selects TRBD2, and the lack of DNA leaves this call unchecked. This CDR3 region has 14 residues. CDR3 region: CASSPGGQREIQYF.

The rearrangement joins TRBV12-3 or TRBV12-4 to TRBJ1-4. The CDR3 is made up of 13 amino acids. CDR3 region: CASSPRVREKLFF.

The chain is built from TRBV19 and TRBJ1-3. The CDR3 length is 16 residues. Germline CDR1 is LNHDA and CDR2 is SQIVND (reference sequence). CDR3 sequence: CASSMGTARSGNTIYF.

The rearrangement uses TRBV12-3 or TRBV12-4 and TRBJ1-5. The CDR3 runs 15 residues. This CDR3 reads CASSLSYRNNQPQHF.

J is TRBJ2-6 and V is TRBV3-1. Germline V gives CDR1 LGHDT, CDR2 YNNKEL (reference sequence). The CDR3 runs 14 residues. The CDR3 sequence: CASRGRGGANVLTF.

This chain links TRBV5-1 with TRBJ2-3; there is no DNA to check the TCRdb D call of TRBD1. CDR3 length: 15 amino acids. CDR1 and CDR2 (germline): SGHRS, YFSETQ. CDR3 region: CASSLGAGGPDTQYF. Full variable domain (rest looked up from reference TRBV5-1 and TRBJ2-3): KAGVTQTPRYLIKTRGQQVTLSCSPISGHRSVSWYQQTPGQGLQFLFEYFSETQRNKGNFPGRFSGRQFSNSRSEMNVSTLELGDSALYLCASSLGAGGPDTQYFGPGTRLTVL.

The chain uses TRBV5-1 and TRBJ2-3; TCRdb's assignment of TRBD1 cannot be checked, as there is no DNA. Germline V gives CDR1 SGHRS, CDR2 YFSETQ. The CDR3 runs 16 residues. CDR3 sequence reads: CASSAYPGQSTDTQYF.